The clone carrying this T cell receptor beta chain was observed once. This sample is part of a study of blood T cell repertoires in COVID-19. Study details: The study drew acute and convalescent COVID-19 samples from the United States, Italy and Spain.

TCRdb's copy holds only in-frame clones and misses some; the assay was immunoSEQ multiplex PCR. The sample shows roughly 200,000 clones, 88% of them seen only once. V dropped 3 bases and J dropped 5 bases, with 10 bases sitting between them. Germline CDR1 is LNHDA and CDR2 is SQIVND (reference sequence). The CDR3 is 13 residues long. The J gene is TRBJ1-1, the V gene TRBV19; no definite D call. This receptor was obtained from a middle-aged man with active or convalescent COVID-19. The sample consisted of peripheral blood. CDR3 sequence (DNA): TGTGCCAGTAGTATCCAAAGTCAGACTGAAGCTTTCTTT. It codes for CASSIQSQTEAFF.